Detailed here is one T cell receptor beta chain. No cognate antigen has been identified for it. Nothing much larger sits one base from this clone, and base qualities are not available. The hyperthyroidism patients were between 18 and 65 years old and newly diagnosed, with a disease duration of less than 2 months. Patients with uncontrolled infections, other autoimmune diseases, pregnancy or lactation were excluded. Diagnoses relied on clinical symptoms, serum thyroxine and TRAb, thyroid ultrasound and orbital computed tomography. Blood from progressor patients was collected at the time of first diagnosis with hyperthyroidism, before any ophthalmopathy symptoms had appeared. PBMCs were isolated from about 9.2 ml of fresh peripheral blood by Ficoll-Paque density gradient centrifugation. Progressor patients were initially diagnosed with Graves' hyperthyroidism and developed ophthalmopathy during follow-up. Total RNA was extracted using Trizol reagent, and RNA quality was assessed on an Agilent 2100 Bioanalyzer.

This entry belongs to a study of T cells in Graves' hyperthyroidism and ophthalmopathy (dated by TCRdb to between 2017 and 2020). Regarding the research as a whole: Peripheral blood samples were taken at the time of initial diagnosis, prior to any treatment. Prospective prediction of ophthalmopathy was tested in an independent validation cohort of fewer than 20 hyperthyroidism patients and 17 patients who later progressed to ophthalmopathy. The study also compared thyroid tissue and blood T-cell repertoires from a handful of Graves' hyperthyroidism patients. To identify TCR V-J signatures that set the groups apart, the researchers used a discovery cohort of 90 to 100 patients, made up of about 44 with Graves' ophthalmopathy and 57 with stable Graves' hyperthyroidism. The 90 to 100 discovery patients were randomly split 7:3 into training and test sets. The paper describes TCR Vbeta CDR3 sequencing of 140 or so peripheral blood samples, made up of 43 ophthalmopathy patients, 70 to 75 hyperthyroidism patients and 17 progressor patients. After sampling, hyperthyroidism patients received methimazole starting at 30 mg daily, and ophthalmopathy patients received high-dose intravenous methylprednisolone.

The CDR3 numbers 17 residues from cysteine through phenylalanine. Here the CDR3 DNA is all that survives: 51 bases in frame from base 1. Sequences GTSNPN (CDR1) and SVGIG (CDR2) are obtained from the germline V gene (reference sequence). V is reduced by 6 bases and J by 2 bases, leaving a spacing of 22 bases between them. The TCR beta CDR3 regions were amplified from the RNA transcripts. For the first round of RT-PCR on the TCR CDR3, the HTBI primer set was used together with the Qiagen OneStep RT-PCR kit. The libraries were constructed in a second round of multiplex PCR and then size-selected and purified. Paired-end sequencing of the libraries was performed with 100 bp reads on an Illumina HiSeq2000. In the paper's pipeline: SOAPnuke was used to process the raw data, removing reads that contained adapters or uncalled bases, had a mean Phred below 15, or lacked an exact match to the constant primer or identifier. COPE v1.2.5 was used to merge the high-quality paired reads, and each unique nucleotide sequence was defined as a clonotype. MiTCR v1.1 was used to align the clonotypes against IMGT TRBV, TRBD and TRBJ reference segments. Analysis was restricted to V-J combinations with a frequency above 0.0001, which covered 99.2% of repertoires. The TCS score was defined as F50 (clonal expansion) divided by E x V (chaos), with BLOSUM62-based TCRdist calculated between CDR3 peptides within each V-J. Welch's t-statistics and random forest reduced several hundred V-J features to 13, which were used in a naive Bayes classifier (R e1071). TCRdb took the public reads, trimmed them with fastp at Q25, ran MiXCR for clone calling and kept in-frame beta chains. Entries that share a CDR3 protein sequence are merged under the most common genes and DNA. The authors' filters were not applied to this entry. The sample table holds a few hundred thousand distinct CDR3 sequences, of which roughly 12% were seen once. Around 21% of the sample rests with the top ten.

Overall study results and their limits: Blood samples also contained most of the expanded thyroid clonotypes (frequency above 0.001), which suggests that blood repertoires may reflect thyroid immune responses. In cross-validation, a model built on a 13 V-J signature told ophthalmopathy apart from stable hyperthyroidism with 85% to 90% sensitivity and around 84% specificity, and in testing the same model reached 80%/75%. In validation, progression to ophthalmopathy was predicted by the model with 70.59% sensitivity and about 72% specificity, a median of approximately 6.5 months before onset. Sample size was not statistically predetermined, and blinding of investigators to group allocation was not performed.

The TCR sequence derives from a man younger than 40 with Graves' hyperthyroidism that later progressed to Graves' ophthalmopathy. The specimen sequenced was blood. Recombination connected TRBV30 to TRBJ2-2; possibly the D gene is TRBD2, per 6 matching bases. The CDR3 here reads CACPNGGRFLNTGELFF. The DNA is TGTGCCTGTCCTAACGGGGGACGATTCCTAAACACCGGGGAGCTGTTTTTT.